This T cell receptor beta chain was recorded in a study of blood T cell repertoires in COVID-19. About the research overall: Sites in the United States, Italy and Spain provided acute and convalescent COVID-19 samples. PBMCs, B-cell-depleted T cells, or T cells were the source of the cDNA or gDNA that made up the material.

Generated by immunoSEQ multiplex PCR, the TCRdb table keeps only in-frame clones and is missing some. The sample carries around 150,000 clones, 87% recorded once. The CDR3 runs to 14 residues. V shed 8 bases, J shed 1 base, and the junction held 7 bases outside the gene matches. The germline V gene has CDR1 SEHNR and CDR2 FQNEAQ (reference sequence). The sample consisted of peripheral blood. The rearrangement joins TRBV7-9 to TRBJ2-5; 7 bases match TRBD2. This clonotype originated in a woman between 55 and 75 years old who had recovered from COVID-19. The CDR3 spells CASRSGASQETQYF. As DNA, the CDR3 is TGTGCCAGCCGGAGCGGGGCGTCCCAAGAGACCCAGTACTTC.